Below, 29 T cell receptor beta chains from the same sample are listed, as sequenced in a study of T cell repertoires in ileal Crohn's disease. Here immunoSEQ multiplex PCR was the method, and the copy in TCRdb shows in-frame clones only, minus some. The data show about 5,400 clones, 55% to 75% seen once. The time point here: neoterminal ileum biopsy at postoperative endoscopy, about 6 months after surgery. The sequenced sample was ileal tissue. Source of these receptors: an adult with Crohn's disease.

This clone was picked up a small number of times. The chain employs TRBV5-5 and TRBJ1-5, with D possibly matching TRBD1 (6 bases). CDR1 SGHKS and CDR2 YYEKEE come from the germline V gene (reference sequence). CDR3 length equals 16 residues. V lost 3 bases and J 0 bases, leaving 13 bases between the germline ends. This CDR3 reads CASSWGQGYSNQPQHF. CDR3 DNA sequence: TGTGCCAGCAGCTGGGGGCAGGGCTATAGCAATCAGCCCCAGCATTTT.

This chain connects TRBV7-9 to TRBJ2-2, with unresolved D. The CDR3 totals 14 residues. Trimming cost V 6 bases and J 3 bases, with 11 bases left between them. Per the germline V gene, CDR1 is SEHNR and CDR2 is FQNEAQ (reference sequence). The DNA of the CDR3 is TGTGCCAGCAGTCTCGACTGGGACACCGGGGAGCTGTTTTTT. This gives the protein CASSLDWDTGELFF.

V usage is TRBV4-2 and J usage is TRBJ1-1; D is undetermined. V shed 0 bases and J shed 3 bases, with 11 bases lying between them. The CDR3 has 15 amino acids. The germline V gene encodes CDR1 LGHNA and CDR2 YNFKEQ. The CDR3 loop is CASSQDVQAYTEAFF. In nucleotides, the CDR3 is TGTGCCAGCAGCCAAGATGTCCAGGCGTACACTGAAGCTTTCTTT.

The CDR3 region is CASRAQGMNTGELFF. CDR3 bases: TGTGCCAGCAGGGCCCAGGGGATGAACACCGGGGAGCTGTTTTTT. The rearrangement uses TRBV2 and TRBJ2-2; possibly TRBD1 for D (6 bases). CDR3 length: 15 amino acids. Germline V gene sequence: CDR1 SNHLY, CDR2 FYNNEI. Trimming took off 6 bases at V and 1 base at J, with 12 bases between the two ends.

This clone was observed a handful of times. V gene TRBV5-4 combines with J gene TRBJ2-2; 8 nucleotides agree with TRBD2. The CDR3 length is 17 residues. CDR1 and CDR2 (germline): SGHNT, YYREEE (reference sequence). V lost 0 bases to trimming and J lost 1 base; unmatched junction nucleotides: 5. CDR3 sequence reads: CASSLGSGSLNTGELFF. The CDR3 bases are TGTGCCAGCAGCTTGGGAAGCGGGAGCCTGAACACCGGGGAGCTGTTTTTT.

Turning to this clone: One end of the junction is discordant with germline, which a read error may explain. Other nucleotide sequences from this sample produce the same CDR3. The CDR3 protein is CASSLDVVYNSPLHF. As DNA, the CDR3 is TGCGCCAGCAGCTTGGATGTAGTCTATAATTCCCCCCTCCACTTT. V is TRBV5-1 and J is TRBJ1-6; D remains unclear. The CDR3 is 15 amino acids. Germline V gene data show CDR1 as SGHRS and CDR2 as YFSETQ.

This clone was recorded only once. The rearrangement links TRBV6-4 to TRBJ2-7; 13 nucleotides match TRBD2. Looked up from germline, CDR1 is MRHNA and CDR2 is SNTAGT. The CDR3 runs to 18 residues. V dropped 5 bases and J dropped 0; count of bases not matched to a gene: 10. The CDR3 region is CASSFIGTSGASSYEQYV. CDR3 in DNA: TGTGCCAGCAGTTTTATCGGGACTAGCGGGGCGAGCTCCTACGAGCAGTACGTC.

The V gene is TRBV12-5, the J gene TRBJ1-2, with 8 bases aligning to TRBD1. Germline CDR1 LGHNT, CDR2 FRNRAP. The ends lost 5 bases at V and 4 bases at J; junction bases unmatched: 9. The CDR3 spans 15 residues. As DNA, the CDR3 is TGTGCTAGTGGTGACGACAGGGGAGACCTCTATGGCTACACCTTC. Its protein product is CASGDDRGDLYGYTF.

This clone was counted between two and nine times. V gene TRBV5-1 combines with J gene TRBJ1-1; D remains unclear. The CDR3 has 14 amino acids. Trimming shortened V by 2 bases and J by 0 bases, and 8 bases separated the two germline ends. Germline CDR1 reads SGHRS; CDR2 reads YFSETQ. CDR3 nucleotide sequence: TGCGCCAGCAGCTTTCACTCGATGAACACTGAAGCTTTCTTT. Translation: CASSFHSMNTEAFF.

This clone came up a few times. The V and J genes are TRBV6-1 and TRBJ1-4; D may be TRBD1 (5 bases). The length of the CDR3 is 15 residues. Trimming removed 2 bases from V and 7 bases from J, with 14 bases in between. Germline assignment: CDR1 MNHNS and CDR2 SASEGT. This CDR3 is CASSESTAGGEKLFF. The CDR3 DNA follows: TGTGCCAGCAGTGAATCGACAGCGGGAGGTGAAAAACTGTTTTTT.

The chain links TRBV27 to TRBJ2-1; D unresolved. Germline assignment: CDR1 MNHEY and CDR2 SMNVEV (reference sequence). The CDR3 is made up of 12 amino acids. The V end lost 6 bases, the J end lost 2 bases, and 5 bases lay between the germline ends. CDR3 residues: CASSDTYNEQFF. The CDR3 nucleotides are TGTGCCAGCAGCGACACCTACAATGAGCAGTTCTTC.

The rearrangement links TRBV4-3 to TRBJ2-3, with TRBD2 as a possible D gene (5 bases). CDR1 and CDR2 (germline): LGHNA, YSLEER. The CDR3 length is 16 residues. V was cut by 0 bases and J by 1 base, with 11 bases left in between. DNA for the CDR3: TGCGCCAGCAGCCAAGATTGGGCGGGCGGCACAGATACGCAGTATTTT. This translates into CASSQDWAGGTDTQYF.

The V and J genes are TRBV7-8 and TRBJ2-7, with 12 bases aligning to TRBD1. V lost 5 bases, J lost 7 bases, and 9 bases stayed unmatched. This CDR3 has 15 residues. The germline CDR1 and CDR2 sequences are SGHVS and FQNEAQ. In DNA, the CDR3 is TGTGCCAGCAGCCCTGGGACAGGGGGCGTGGGGGAGCAGTACTTC. Translated, it gives CASSPGTGGVGEQYF.

This sequence joins TRBV12-2 and TRBJ1-4. TRBV12-2 is an annotated pseudogene. The CDR3 has 17 residues. CDR3 nucleotides: TGTGCAAGTCGCTCCGAGGGGGGGCCCCCGCGGAATGAAAAACTGTTTTTT. Translating gives CASRSEGGPPRNEKLFF.

The chain couples TRBV6-6 to TRBJ1-1; possible D gene TRBD1, 5 bases. The V gene lost 7 bases and the J gene lost 1 base, with 16 bases spanning the gap. Germline V CDR1 and CDR2: MNHNY, SVGAGI (reference sequence). The CDR3 contains 15 residues. CDR3 coding DNA: TGTGCCAGCACCCTCTCCCGACAGCCGAACACTGAAGCTTTCTTT. Translated: CASTLSRQPNTEAFF.

The V and J genes are TRBV7-9 and TRBJ1-4, with D possibly being TRBD1 (5 bases). The CDR3 is 15 amino acids. V gave up 1 base and J gave up 4 bases, with 10 bases separating them. From germline, CDR1 is SEHNR and CDR2 FQNEAQ (reference sequence). The CDR3 DNA follows: TGTGCCAGCAGCTTAGGGCAGGGAGGTAATGAAAAACTGTTTTTT. It encodes CASSLGQGGNEKLFF.

The chain recombines TRBV10-3 with TRBJ2-2; possible D gene TRBD2, 7 bases. Trimming stripped 2 bases from V and 5 bases from J, with 15 bases between. CDR1 and CDR2 from the germline V gene are ENHRY and SYGVKD. The CDR3 spans 16 residues. CDR3 sequence: CAISEGRGARTGELFF. The CDR3, as DNA: TGTGCCATCAGTGAGGGTCGGGGGGCCAGGACCGGGGAGCTGTTTTTT.

The chain couples TRBV30 to TRBJ1-3; 7 bases map to TRBD1. Germline V gene lookup returns CDR1 GTSNPN and CDR2 SVGIG (reference sequence). V lost 4 bases and J lost 0; bases outside the gene matches: 12. The CDR3 runs to 17 residues. CDR3 DNA: TGTGCCTGGATCCGTGGGGGGACAGCCGCCTCTGGAAACACCATATATTTT. This encodes CAWIRGGTAASGNTIYF. The whole variable domain, filled in from reference TRBV30 and TRBJ1-3, reads SQTIHQWPATLVQPVGSPLSLECTVEGTSNPNLYWYRQAAGRGLQLLFYSVGIGQISSEVPQNLSASRPQDRQFILSSKKLLLSDSGFYLCAWIRGGTAASGNTIYFGEGSWLTVV.

The gene calls are TRBV27 and TRBJ2-1; 7 nucleotides align to TRBD1. This CDR3 is 12 amino acids long. From germline, CDR1 is MNHEY and CDR2 SMNVEV (reference sequence). Trimming cost V 6 bases and J 7 bases; bases outside gene matches: 3. The DNA for the CDR3 is TGTGCCAGCAGAAACAGGGGTAATGAGCAGTTCTTC. Residues: CASRNRGNEQFF.

The V and J genes are TRBV4-3 and TRBJ2-1; 8 bases are a match to TRBD1. Germline assignment: CDR1 LGHNA and CDR2 YSLEER. There are 15 residues in the CDR3. The V gene end was trimmed by 8 bases and the J gene end by 6 bases; junction bases not matched to a gene: 12. CDR3 loop: CASQTGQGLGNEQFF. Here the CDR3 DNA reads TGCGCCAGCCAAACTGGACAGGGTTTGGGCAATGAGCAGTTCTTC.

The V and J genes are TRBV5-1 and TRBJ1-1; 10 bases are shared with TRBD1. Losses at the gene ends were 3 bases for V and 4 bases for J; bases not matched to a gene: 0. Germline V gene data show CDR1 as SGHRS and CDR2 as YFSETQ. The CDR3 covers 13 residues. The CDR3 here is CASSWDRGTEAFF. The CDR3 DNA follows: TGCGCCAGCAGCTGGGACAGGGGCACTGAAGCTTTCTTT.

The J gene is TRBJ1-1, the V gene TRBV16; D not certain. Trimming left V 2 bases short and J 3 bases short, with 10 bases between. Germline V lookup: CDR1 KGHSY, CDR2 FQNENV. There are 14 residues in the CDR3. The DNA for the CDR3 is TGTGCCAGCAGCCAAGGGAGGGCCGACACTGAAGCTTTCTTT. This translates into CASSQGRADTEAFF.

The CDR3 here is CASSEDSAKSYNEQFF. The CDR3 coding sequence is TGTGCCAGCAGCGAGGACAGTGCTAAGTCCTACAATGAGCAGTTCTTC. This sequence joins TRBV12-1 and TRBJ2-1; TRBD1, the D gene given by the table, was not confirmed from the DNA. TRBV12-1 is shown as a pseudogene. The CDR3 is 16 residues long.

The chain combines TRBV7-3 with TRBJ2-1; the D gene is possibly TRBD2 (6 bases). Trimming cost V 0 bases and J 10 bases, with 10 bases left between them. The CDR3 runs to 13 residues. Germline V lookup: CDR1 SGHTA, CDR2 FQGTGA. The CDR3 nucleotides are TGTGCCAGCAGCTTAACGGAGGGACTGGAGCAGTTCTTC. It is translated as CASSLTEGLEQFF.

This chain uses TRBV6-5 with TRBJ2-7, with 11 bases matching TRBD1. The trim removed 4 bases at V and 4 bases at J, leaving 9 bases unmatched. This CDR3 contains 16 residues. CDR1 is MNHEY, CDR2 SVGAGI, per germline. The CDR3 DNA reads as TGTGCCAGCAGTTTTGCCGGGACAGGGGGATCTTACGAGCAGTACTTC. Translation: CASSFAGTGGSYEQYF.

The rearrangement uses TRBV6-5 and TRBJ1-1, with D possibly being TRBD1 (5 bases). Germline V lookup: CDR1 MNHEY, CDR2 SVGAGI. The CDR3 is made up of 13 amino acids. V lost 8 bases, J lost 3 bases, and 13 bases lay in between. CDR3 bases: TGTGCCAGCGGGCAGGGATCCTACACTGAAGCTTTCTTT. It specifies CASGQGSYTEAFF.

The chain recombines TRBV18 with TRBJ1-2; no firm D call. The V end was cut by 6 bases, the J end by 1 base, with 12 bases between. Looked up from germline, CDR1 is KGHSH and CDR2 is LQKENI. The CDR3 consists of 14 residues. The CDR3, as DNA: TGTGCCAGCTCCCTCGAGAACTATAACTATGGCTACACCTTC. Translated: CASSLENYNYGYTF.

With respect to this clone: This CDR3 is also generated by other DNA sequences in the sample. The rearrangement joins TRBV2 to TRBJ1-1, with a tentative D call TRBD1 (5 bases). This CDR3 is built from 15 residues. Germline assignment: CDR1 SNHLY and CDR2 FYNNEI. The germline V and J ends were trimmed by 5 bases and 0 bases, with 13 bases remaining between them. The CDR3 is CASSRDSPMNTEAFF. DNA of the CDR3: TGTGCCAGCAGTCGCGACAGCCCGATGAACACTGAAGCTTTCTTT.

As regards this clone: With a much larger clone just one base away, this may be a read error. The same CDR3 is also encoded by other DNA sequences in this sample. The V gene is TRBV29-1, the J gene TRBJ1-5, with 9 bases matching TRBD1. CDR3 length equals 13 residues. Germline CDR1 and CDR2: SQVTM and ANQGSEA. V lost 4 bases to trimming and J lost 7 bases; unmatched junction nucleotides: 5. The CDR3 region has the DNA TGCAGCGTTGGGGACAGGGCCCGGCAGCCCCAGCATTTT. This codes for CSVGDRARQPQHF.